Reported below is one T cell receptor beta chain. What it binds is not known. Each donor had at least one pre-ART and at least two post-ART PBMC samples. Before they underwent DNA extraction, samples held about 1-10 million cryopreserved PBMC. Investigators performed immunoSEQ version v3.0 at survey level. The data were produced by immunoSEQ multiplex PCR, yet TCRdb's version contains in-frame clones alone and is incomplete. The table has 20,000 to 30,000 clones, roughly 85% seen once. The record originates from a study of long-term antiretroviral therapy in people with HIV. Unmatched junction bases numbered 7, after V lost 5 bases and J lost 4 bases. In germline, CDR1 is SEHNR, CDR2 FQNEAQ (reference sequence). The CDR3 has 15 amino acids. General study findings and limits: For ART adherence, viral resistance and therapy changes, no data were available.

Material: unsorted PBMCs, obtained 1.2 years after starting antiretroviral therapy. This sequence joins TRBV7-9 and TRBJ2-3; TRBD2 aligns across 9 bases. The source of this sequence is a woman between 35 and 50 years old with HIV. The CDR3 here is CASSQAGGAPDTQYF. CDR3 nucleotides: TGTGCCAGCAGCCAGGCGGGAGGGGCCCCAGATACGCAGTATTTT.